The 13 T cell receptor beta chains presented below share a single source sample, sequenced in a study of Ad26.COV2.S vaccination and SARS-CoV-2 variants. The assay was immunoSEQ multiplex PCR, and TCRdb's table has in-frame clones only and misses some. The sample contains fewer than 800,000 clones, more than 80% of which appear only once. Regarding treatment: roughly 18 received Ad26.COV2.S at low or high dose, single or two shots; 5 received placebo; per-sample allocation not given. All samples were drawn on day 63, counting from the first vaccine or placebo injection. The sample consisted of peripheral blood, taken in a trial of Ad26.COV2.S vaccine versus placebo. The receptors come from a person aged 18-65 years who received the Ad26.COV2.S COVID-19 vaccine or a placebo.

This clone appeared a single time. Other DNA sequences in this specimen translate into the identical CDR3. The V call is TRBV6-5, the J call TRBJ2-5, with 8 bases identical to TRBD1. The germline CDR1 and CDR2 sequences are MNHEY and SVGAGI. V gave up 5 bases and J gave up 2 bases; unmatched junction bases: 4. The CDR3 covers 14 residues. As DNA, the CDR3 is TGTGCCAGCAGTACAGGGACAGGACAAGAGACCCAGTACTTC. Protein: CASSTGTGQETQYF.

CDR3 sequence reads: CASSTTSGTSGSRYEQYF. DNA of the CDR3: TGTGCCAGCAGCACAACCTCCGGGACTAGCGGGAGTAGGTACGAGCAGTACTTC. The rearrangement uses TRBV7-2 and TRBJ2-7; 14 bases fit TRBD2. The V segment lost 5 bases and the J segment 4 bases; nucleotides outside the gene matches: 13. The CDR3 length is 18 residues. The germline V gene encodes CDR1 SGHTA and CDR2 FQGNSA.

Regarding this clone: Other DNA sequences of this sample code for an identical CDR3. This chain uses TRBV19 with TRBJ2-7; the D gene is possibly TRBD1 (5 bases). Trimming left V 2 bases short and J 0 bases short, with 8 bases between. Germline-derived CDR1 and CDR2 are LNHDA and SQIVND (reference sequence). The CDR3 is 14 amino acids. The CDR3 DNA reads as TGTGCCAGTAGTATACAGGGCATCTCCTACGAGCAGTACTTC. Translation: CASSIQGISYEQYF.

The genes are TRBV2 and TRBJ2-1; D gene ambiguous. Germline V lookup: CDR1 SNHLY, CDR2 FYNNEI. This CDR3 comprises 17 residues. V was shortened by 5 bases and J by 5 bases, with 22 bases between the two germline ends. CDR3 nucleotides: TGTGCCAGCAGTCCGAGCGAAAGGCCCTCTCCCAACAATGAGCAGTTCTTC. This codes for CASSPSERPSPNNEQFF.

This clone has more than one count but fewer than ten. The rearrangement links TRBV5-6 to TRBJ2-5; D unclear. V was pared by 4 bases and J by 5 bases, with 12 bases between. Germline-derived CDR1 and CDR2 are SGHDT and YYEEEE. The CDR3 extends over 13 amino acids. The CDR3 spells CASSGRTVETQYF. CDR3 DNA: TGTGCCAGCAGCGGCCGGACGGTGGAGACCCAGTACTTC.

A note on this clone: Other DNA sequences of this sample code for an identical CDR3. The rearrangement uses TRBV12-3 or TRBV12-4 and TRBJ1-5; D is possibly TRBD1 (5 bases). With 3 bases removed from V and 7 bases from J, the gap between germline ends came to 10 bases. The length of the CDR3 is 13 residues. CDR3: CASSLRGGQPQHF. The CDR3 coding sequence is TGTGCCAGCAGTTTGAGGGGCGGACAGCCCCAGCATTTT.

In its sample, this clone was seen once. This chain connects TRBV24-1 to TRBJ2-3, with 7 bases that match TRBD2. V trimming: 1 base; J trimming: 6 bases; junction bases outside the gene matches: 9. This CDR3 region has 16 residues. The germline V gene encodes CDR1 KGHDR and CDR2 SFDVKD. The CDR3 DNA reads TGTGCCACCAGTGATTTAGCGGGAACCGAACCGGATACGCAGTATTTT. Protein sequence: CATSDLAGTEPDTQYF.

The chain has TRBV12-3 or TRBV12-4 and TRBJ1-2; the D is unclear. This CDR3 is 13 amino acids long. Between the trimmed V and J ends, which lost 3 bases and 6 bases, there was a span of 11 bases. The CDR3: CASSFLPWNGYTF. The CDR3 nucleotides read TGTGCCAGCAGTTTCCTACCATGGAATGGCTACACCTTC.

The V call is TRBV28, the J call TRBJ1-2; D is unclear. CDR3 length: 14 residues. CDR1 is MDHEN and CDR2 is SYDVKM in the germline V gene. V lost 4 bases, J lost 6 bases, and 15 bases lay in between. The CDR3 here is CASSSDPRQDGYTF. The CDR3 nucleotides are TGTGCCAGCAGTTCGGATCCCCGCCAAGATGGCTACACCTTC.

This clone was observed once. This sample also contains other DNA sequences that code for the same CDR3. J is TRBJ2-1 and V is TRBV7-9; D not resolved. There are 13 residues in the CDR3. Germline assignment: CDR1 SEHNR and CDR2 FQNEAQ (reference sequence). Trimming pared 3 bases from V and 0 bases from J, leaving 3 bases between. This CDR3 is CASSFDSYNEQFF. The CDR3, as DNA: TGTGCCAGCAGCTTCGACTCCTACAATGAGCAGTTCTTC.

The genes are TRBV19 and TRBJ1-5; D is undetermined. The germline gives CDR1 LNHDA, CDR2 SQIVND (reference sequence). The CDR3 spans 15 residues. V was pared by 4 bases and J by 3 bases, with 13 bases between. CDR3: CASSKEVGHNQPQHF. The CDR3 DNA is TGTGCCAGTAGTAAGGAAGTTGGTCACAATCAGCCCCAGCATTTT.

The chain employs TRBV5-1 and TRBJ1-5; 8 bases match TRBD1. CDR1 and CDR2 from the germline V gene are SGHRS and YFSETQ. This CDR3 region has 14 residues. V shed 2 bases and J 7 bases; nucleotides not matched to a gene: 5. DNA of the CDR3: TGCGCCAGCAGCTTACAGACAGGGGACCAGCCCCAGCATTTT. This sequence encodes CASSLQTGDQPQHF.

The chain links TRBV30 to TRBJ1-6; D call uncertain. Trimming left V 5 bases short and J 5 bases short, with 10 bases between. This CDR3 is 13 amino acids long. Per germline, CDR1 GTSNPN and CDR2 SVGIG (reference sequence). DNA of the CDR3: TGTGCCTGGGCCGGCAGCAATAATTCACCCCTCCACTTT. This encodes CAWAGSNNSPLHF. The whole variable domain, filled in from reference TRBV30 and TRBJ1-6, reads SQTIHQWPATLVQPVGSPLSLECTVEGTSNPNLYWYRQAAGRGLQLLFYSVGIGQISSEVPQNLSASRPQDRQFILSSKKLLLSDSGFYLCAWAGSNNSPLHFGNGTRLTVT.